Shown below are 10 T cell receptor beta chains from a single sample sequenced in a study of shared clonotypes between healthy human individuals. TCRdb keeps only in-frame clones here, not all; method: immunoSEQ multiplex PCR. In the table there are about 1.1 million clones, about 80% of which are singletons. Sequencing was carried out using memory CD4+ T cells from PBMCs. Subset noted: CD45RA-negative fraction. The receptors derive from a young man in good health. Some clones in this sample may be carry-over from other donors' samples.

CDR3 nucleotide sequence: TGCGCCAGCAGCTTTTTTGGGCAGGGGACCGAGACCCAGTACTTC. Its protein product is CASSFFGQGTETQYF. This chain joins TRBV5-1 and TRBJ2-5, with D possibly being TRBD1 (6 bases). Germline lookup yields CDR1 SGHRS and CDR2 YFSETQ. The CDR3 runs 15 residues. The V end lost 2 bases, the J end lost 5 bases, and 16 bases lay between the germline ends.

The chain combines TRBV7-3 with TRBJ2-1; 9 positions agree with TRBD2. CDR3 length equals 15 residues. CDR1 is SGHTA and CDR2 is FQGTGA in the germline V gene. J lost 3 bases, V lost 4 bases, and 4 bases had no gene match. The DNA of the CDR3 is TGTGCCAGCAGCTCAACAGCGGGAGGCTACAATGAGCAGTTCTTC. This codes for CASSSTAGGYNEQFF. Full variable domain (rest looked up from reference TRBV7-3 and TRBJ2-1): GAGVSQTPSNKVTEKGKYVELRCDPISGHTALYWYRQSLGQGPEFLIYFQGTGAADDSGLPNDRFFAVRPEGSVSTLKIQRTERGDSAVYLCASSSTAGGYNEQFFGPGTRLTVL.

This clone has just one count. Being one base from a much bigger clone, this may be a read error. Other DNA sequences in the sample encode the same CDR3. This sequence joins TRBV30 and TRBJ1-5; no reliable D call. This CDR3 has 13 residues. Trimming removed 0 bases from V and 2 bases from J, with 5 bases in between. Germline V gene lookup returns CDR1 GTSNPN and CDR2 SVGIG (reference sequence). CDR3 loop: CAWSVGGNQPQHF. As DNA, the CDR3 is TGTGCCTGGAGTGTCGGGGGCAATCAGCCCCAGCATTTT.

The chain uses TRBV2 and TRBJ1-1; D gene unclear. This CDR3 has 15 residues. The germline gives CDR1 SNHLY, CDR2 FYNNEI. Trimming took 3 bases from V and 1 from J, leaving 12 bases between them. The CDR3 reads CASSDDSRRNTEAFF. CDR3 coding DNA: TGTGCCAGCAGTGACGACTCCAGGAGGAACACTGAAGCTTTCTTT.

This clone was recorded only once. The gene calls are TRBV7-8 and TRBJ1-5, with D perhaps TRBD1 (6 bases). V gave up 5 bases and J gave up 2 bases, with 13 bases separating them. Germline V gives CDR1 SGHVS, CDR2 FQNEAQ. The length of the CDR3 is 15 residues. CDR3 residues: CASSRTVGGNQPQHF. In nucleotides, the CDR3 is TGTGCCAGCAGCCGGACAGTGGGGGGCAATCAGCCCCAGCATTTT.

This rearrangement joins TRBV4-3 to TRBJ2-1; 9 positions agree with TRBD2. The CDR3 runs to 16 residues. Trimming at V came to 2 bases and at J to 6 bases, leaving 8 bases not matched to a gene. The germline CDR1 and CDR2 sequences are LGHNA and YSLEER. The DNA of the CDR3 is TGCGCCAGCAGCCAACGGATTAGCGGGAGTGGCAATGAGCAGTTCTTC. Its protein product is CASSQRISGSGNEQFF.

Concerning this clone itself: Other DNA sequences within the sample encode an identical CDR3. V is TRBV28 and J is TRBJ2-7; D gene ambiguous. The CDR3 extends over 11 amino acids. Germline V CDR1 and CDR2: MDHEN, SYDVKM. Trimming shortened V by 3 bases and J by 7 bases, and 7 bases separated the two germline ends. The CDR3 nucleotides read TGTGCCAGCAGTTTTGAAAGGGAGCAGTACTTC. Translation gives CASSFEREQYF.

This clone was recorded once. The chain combines TRBV5-1 with TRBJ1-1; no clear D gene. The germline CDR1 and CDR2 sequences are SGHRS and YFSETQ. Trimming took off 4 bases at V and 4 bases at J, with 14 bases between the two ends. The CDR3 consists of 14 residues. CDR3 sequence reads: CASSKERRGTEAFF. The CDR3, as DNA: TGCGCCAGCAGCAAGGAAAGGCGCGGCACTGAAGCTTTCTTT. The variable domain in full, completed from reference TRBV5-1 and TRBJ1-1, reads KAGVTQTPRYLIKTRGQQVTLSCSPISGHRSVSWYQQTPGQGLQFLFEYFSETQRNKGNFPGRFSGRQFSNSRSEMNVSTLELGDSALYLCASSKERRGTEAFFGQGTRLTVV.

The sample holds a few counts of this clone. V usage is TRBV29-1 and J usage is TRBJ1-4; D possibly corresponds to TRBD1 (5 bases). V lost 4 bases and J lost 4, with 10 bases in between. CDR3 length: 13 amino acids. Germline assignment: CDR1 SQVTM and CDR2 ANQGSEA. The CDR3 protein is CSVVDTGNEKLFF. The CDR3 coding sequence is TGCAGCGTTGTGGACACCGGTAATGAAAAACTGTTTTTT.

The table lists this clone with a few counts. V is TRBV9 and J is TRBJ1-4; TRBD1 agrees at 8 bases. This CDR3 comprises 16 residues. Trimming cost V 4 bases and J 0 bases; bases outside gene matches: 5. Germline V gene lookup returns CDR1 SGDLS and CDR2 YYNGEE. CDR3 sequence reads: CASSPRGQATNEKLFF. CDR3 bases: TGTGCCAGCAGCCCTAGGGGACAGGCAACTAATGAAAAACTGTTTTTT.